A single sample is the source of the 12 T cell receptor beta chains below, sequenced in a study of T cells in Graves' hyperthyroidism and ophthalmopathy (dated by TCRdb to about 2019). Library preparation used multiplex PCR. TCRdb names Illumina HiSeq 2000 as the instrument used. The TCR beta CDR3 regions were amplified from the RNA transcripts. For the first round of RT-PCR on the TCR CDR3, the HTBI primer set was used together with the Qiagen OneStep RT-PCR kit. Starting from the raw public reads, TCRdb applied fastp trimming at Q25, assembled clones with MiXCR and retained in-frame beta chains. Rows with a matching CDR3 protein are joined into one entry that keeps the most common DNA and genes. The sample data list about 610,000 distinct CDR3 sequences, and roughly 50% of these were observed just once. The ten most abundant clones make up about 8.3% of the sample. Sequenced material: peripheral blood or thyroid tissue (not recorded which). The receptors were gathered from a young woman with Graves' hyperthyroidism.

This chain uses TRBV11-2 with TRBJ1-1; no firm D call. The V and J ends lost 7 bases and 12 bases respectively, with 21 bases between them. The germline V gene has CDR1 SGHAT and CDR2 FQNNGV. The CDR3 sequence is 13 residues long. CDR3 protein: CASIPTIGHHTFF. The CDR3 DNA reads TGTGCCAGCATTCCGACCATAGGGCATCACACTTTCTTT.

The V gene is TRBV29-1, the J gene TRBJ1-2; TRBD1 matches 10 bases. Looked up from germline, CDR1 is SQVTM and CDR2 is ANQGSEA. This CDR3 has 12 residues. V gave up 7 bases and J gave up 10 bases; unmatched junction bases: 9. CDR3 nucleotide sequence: TGCAGCGCCTTAGACAGGGGGCACGACTACACCTTC. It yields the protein CSALDRGHDYTF. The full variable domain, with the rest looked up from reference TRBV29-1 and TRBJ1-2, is SAVISQKPSRDICQRGTSLTIQCQVDSQVTMMFWYRQQPGQSLTLIATANQGSEATYESGFVIDKFPISRPNLTFSTLTVSNMSPEDSSIYLCSALDRGHDYTFGSGTRLTVV.

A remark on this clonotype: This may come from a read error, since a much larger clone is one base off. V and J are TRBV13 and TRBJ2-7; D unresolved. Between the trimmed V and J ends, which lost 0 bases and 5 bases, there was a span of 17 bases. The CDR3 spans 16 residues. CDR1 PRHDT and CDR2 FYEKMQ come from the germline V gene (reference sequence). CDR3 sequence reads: CASSLGLRSRLDEQYF. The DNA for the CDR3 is TGTGCCAGCAGCTTAGGCCTTCGGTCCAGGCTCGACGAGCAGTACTTC.

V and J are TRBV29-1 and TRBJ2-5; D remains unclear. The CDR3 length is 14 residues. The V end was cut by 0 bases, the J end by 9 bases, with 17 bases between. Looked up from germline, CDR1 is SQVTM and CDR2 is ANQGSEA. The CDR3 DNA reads TGCAGCGTTGAAGATAGGGCTCGTCAAGGATCCCAGTACTTC. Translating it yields CSVEDRARQGSQYF.

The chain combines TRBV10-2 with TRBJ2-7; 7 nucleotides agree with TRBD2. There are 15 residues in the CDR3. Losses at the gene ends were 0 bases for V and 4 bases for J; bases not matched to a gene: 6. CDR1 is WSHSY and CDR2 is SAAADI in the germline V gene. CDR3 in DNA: TGCGCCAGCAGTGAGTCGAGTCTAGCGGAATACGAGCAGTACTTC. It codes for CASSESSLAEYEQYF.

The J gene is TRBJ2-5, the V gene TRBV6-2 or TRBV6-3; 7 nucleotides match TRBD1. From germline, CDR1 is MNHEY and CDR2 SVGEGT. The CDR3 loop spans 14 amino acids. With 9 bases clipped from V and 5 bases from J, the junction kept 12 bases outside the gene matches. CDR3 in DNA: TGTGCCAGTGAGGGGGCCCGTGGTTTGGAGACCCAGTACTTC. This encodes CASEGARGLETQYF.

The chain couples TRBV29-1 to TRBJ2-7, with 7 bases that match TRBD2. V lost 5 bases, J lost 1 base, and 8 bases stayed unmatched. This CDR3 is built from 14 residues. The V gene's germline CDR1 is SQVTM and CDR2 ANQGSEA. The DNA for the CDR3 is TGCAGCGTTTCGGGCGGGAGAGGTTCCTACGAGCAGTACTTC. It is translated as CSVSGGRGSYEQYF.

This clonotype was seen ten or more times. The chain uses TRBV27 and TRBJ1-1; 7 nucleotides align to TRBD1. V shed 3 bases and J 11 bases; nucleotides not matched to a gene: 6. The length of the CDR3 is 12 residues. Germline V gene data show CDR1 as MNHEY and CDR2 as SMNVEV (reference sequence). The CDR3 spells CASSFSTGEAFF. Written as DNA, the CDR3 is TGTGCCAGCAGTTTCTCCACAGGGGAGGCTTTCTTT.

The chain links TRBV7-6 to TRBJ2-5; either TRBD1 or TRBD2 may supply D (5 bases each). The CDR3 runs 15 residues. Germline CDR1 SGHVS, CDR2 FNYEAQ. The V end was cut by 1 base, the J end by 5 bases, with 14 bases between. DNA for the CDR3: TGTGCCAGCAGCTTAGAGGCAGGGAGCTGGGAGACCCAGTACTTC. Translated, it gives CASSLEAGSWETQYF.

This chain's CDR3 is CSNPGGSNQPQHF. The CDR3 nucleotides read TGCAGTAACCCGGGGGGGAGCAATCAGCCCCAGCATTTT. The chain uses TRBV20-1 and TRBJ1-5, with D possibly TRBD1 on 5 matching bases. CDR1 DFQATT and CDR2 SNEGSKA come from the germline V gene (reference sequence). The CDR3 is made up of 13 amino acids. Trimming took 8 bases from V and 1 from J, leaving 12 bases between them.

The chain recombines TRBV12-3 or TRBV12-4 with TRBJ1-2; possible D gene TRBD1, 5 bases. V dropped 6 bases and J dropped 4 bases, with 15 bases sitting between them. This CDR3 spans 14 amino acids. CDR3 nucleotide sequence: TGTGCCAGCAGCCCGGGGGGTAGGGCCTATGGCTACACCTTC. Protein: CASSPGGRAYGYTF.

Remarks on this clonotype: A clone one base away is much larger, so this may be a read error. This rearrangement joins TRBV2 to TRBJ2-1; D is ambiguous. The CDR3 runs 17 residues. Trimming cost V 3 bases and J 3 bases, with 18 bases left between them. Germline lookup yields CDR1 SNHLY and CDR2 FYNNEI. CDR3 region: CASSERSLLCLYNEQFF. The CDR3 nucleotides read TGTGCCAGCAGTGAGCGGTCATTGCTATGTCTCTACAATGAGCAGTTCTTC.